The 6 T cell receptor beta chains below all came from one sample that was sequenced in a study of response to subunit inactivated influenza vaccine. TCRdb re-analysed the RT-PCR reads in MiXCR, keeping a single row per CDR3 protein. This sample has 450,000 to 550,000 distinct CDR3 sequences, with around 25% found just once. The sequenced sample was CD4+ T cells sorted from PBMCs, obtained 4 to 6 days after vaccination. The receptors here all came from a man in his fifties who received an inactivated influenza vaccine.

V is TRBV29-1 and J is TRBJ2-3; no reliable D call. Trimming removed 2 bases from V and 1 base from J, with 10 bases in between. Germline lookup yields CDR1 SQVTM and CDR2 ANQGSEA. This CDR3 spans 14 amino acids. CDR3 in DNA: TGCAGCGTTGAAAAACGGCAGGGCACAGATACGCAGTATTTT. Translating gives CSVEKRQGTDTQYF.

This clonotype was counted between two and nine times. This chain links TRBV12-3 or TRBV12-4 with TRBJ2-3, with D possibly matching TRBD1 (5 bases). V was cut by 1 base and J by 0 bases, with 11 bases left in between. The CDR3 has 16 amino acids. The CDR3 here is CASSLGQTLSTDTQYF. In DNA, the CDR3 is TGTGCCAGCAGTTTAGGACAGACCCTTAGCACAGATACGCAGTATTTT.

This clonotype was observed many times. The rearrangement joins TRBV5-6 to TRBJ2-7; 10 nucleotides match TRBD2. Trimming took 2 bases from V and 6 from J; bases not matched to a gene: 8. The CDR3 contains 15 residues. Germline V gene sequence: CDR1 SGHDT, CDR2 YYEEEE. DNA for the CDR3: TGTGCCAGCAGCTTCACCGGGACTAGCGATCGCGAGCAGTACTTC. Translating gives CASSFTGTSDREQYF.

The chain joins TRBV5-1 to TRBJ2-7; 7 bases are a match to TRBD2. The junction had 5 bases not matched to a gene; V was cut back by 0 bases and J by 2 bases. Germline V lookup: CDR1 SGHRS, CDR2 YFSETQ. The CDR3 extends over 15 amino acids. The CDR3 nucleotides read TGCGCCAGCAGCTTGGTTGGAGCGGGGCCCTACGAGCAGTACTTC. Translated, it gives CASSLVGAGPYEQYF.

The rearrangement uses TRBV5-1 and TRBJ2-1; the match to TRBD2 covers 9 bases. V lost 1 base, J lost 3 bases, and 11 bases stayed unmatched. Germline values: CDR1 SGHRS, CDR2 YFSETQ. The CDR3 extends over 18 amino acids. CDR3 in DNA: TGCGCCAGCAGCTTGATTGTAGGTAGCGGGGGATTCTACAATGAGCAGTTCTTC. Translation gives CASSLIVGSGGFYNEQFF.

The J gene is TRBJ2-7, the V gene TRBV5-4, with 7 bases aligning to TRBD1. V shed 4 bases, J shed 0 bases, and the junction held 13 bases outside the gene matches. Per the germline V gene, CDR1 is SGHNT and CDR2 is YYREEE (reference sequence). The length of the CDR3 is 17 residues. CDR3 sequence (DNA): TGTGCCAGCAGCACTAAACCGGGACAGATAATCTCCTACGAGCAGTACTTC. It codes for CASSTKPGQIISYEQYF. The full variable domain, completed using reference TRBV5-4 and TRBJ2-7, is ETGVTQSPTHLIKTRGQQVTLRCSSQSGHNTVSWYQQALGQGPQFIFQYYREEENGRGNFPPRFSGLQFPNYSSELNVNALELDDSALYLCASSTKPGQIISYEQYFGPGTRLTVT.